These 26 T cell receptor beta chains were sequenced from one sample in a study of cytomegalovirus exposure and HLA in healthy donors. 13 Jbeta primers and 60 Vbeta primers were used for the PCR. Some clones are missing from TCRdb's copy, which holds only in-frame ones; the method was immunoSEQ multiplex PCR. The data show about 88,000 clones, 65% to 80% seen once. The sequenced material came from PBMCs. These receptors were collected from a woman aged 18-29 years in good health and CMV-seropositive.

This CDR3 reads CASSRLAGGYSYEQYF. DNA for the CDR3: TGTGCCAGCAGCCGACTAGCGGGTGGGTACTCCTACGAGCAGTACTTC. V is TRBV6-6 and J is TRBJ2-7, with 10 nucleotides matching TRBD2. Looked up from germline, CDR1 is MNHNY and CDR2 is SVGAGI (reference sequence). V gave up 6 bases and J gave up 0 bases; unmatched junction bases: 8. The CDR3 is 16 amino acids.

In this sample, this clone turned up a few times. This chain connects TRBV10-2 to TRBJ2-5; TRBD1 might be the D (5 bases). The DNA end favors TRBJ2-7, so the J call may be wrong. Germline lookup yields CDR1 WSHSY and CDR2 SAAADI. The CDR3 loop spans 13 amino acids. CDR3 in DNA: TGCGCCAGCCAGACAGCCCCCTCCTACGAGCAGTACTTC. It is translated as CASQTAPSYEQYF.

This rearrangement joins TRBV5-4 to TRBJ1-2; D is undetermined. V lost 4 bases and J lost 4, with 11 bases in between. This CDR3 is 13 amino acids long. Germline V gene data show CDR1 as SGHNT and CDR2 as YYREEE (reference sequence). Here the CDR3 DNA reads TGTGCCAGCAGCCTGTTTCGGGGCTATGGCTACACCTTC. It yields the protein CASSLFRGYGYTF.

This chain joins TRBV6-1 and TRBJ2-1; TRBD2 aligns across 14 bases. The CDR3 sequence is 17 residues long. The germline V gene encodes CDR1 MNHNS and CDR2 SASEGT. The junction had 3 bases not matched to a gene; V was cut back by 1 base and J by 4 bases. CDR3 residues: CASSEVGTSGGYNEQFF. CDR3 bases: TGTGCCAGCAGTGAAGTAGGGACTAGCGGGGGTTACAATGAGCAGTTCTTC.

This clone appeared a few times. The rearrangement links TRBV4-3 to TRBJ2-7, with D tentatively TRBD2 (6 bases). Germline V gene sequence: CDR1 LGHNA, CDR2 YSLEER. The CDR3 extends over 15 amino acids. V lost 2 bases and J lost 1, with 12 bases in between. The CDR3 region has the DNA TGCGCCAGCAGCCAATTGGGGGGTACGTCCTACGAGCAGTACTTC. Translated: CASSQLGGTSYEQYF.

This chain connects TRBV7-2 to TRBJ2-1, with D perhaps TRBD2 (5 bases). Trimming took 5 bases from V and 0 from J, leaving 11 bases between them. Germline assignment: CDR1 SGHTA and CDR2 FQGNSA. There are 15 residues in the CDR3. The DNA of the CDR3 is TGTGCCAGCAGCGGAGGTCCGTCCTCCTACAATGAGCAGTTCTTC. Amino acid sequence: CASSGGPSSYNEQFF. The full variable domain, in which reference TRBV7-2 and TRBJ2-1 provide the parts outside the CDR3, is GAGVSQSPSNKVTEKGKDVELRCDPISGHTALYWYRQSLGQGLEFLIYFQGNSAPDKSGLPSDRFSAERTGGSVSTLTIQRTQQEDSAVYLCASSGGPSSYNEQFFGPGTRLTVL.

This clone was counted between two and nine times. This chain links TRBV30 with TRBJ2-2; TRBD2 might be the D (5 bases). V was pared by 0 bases and J by 7 bases, with 9 bases between. The CDR3 has 13 amino acids. Germline CDR1 reads GTSNPN; CDR2 reads SVGIG (reference sequence). The CDR3 DNA reads TGTGCCTGGAGTGTACGAGGGAACGGGGAGCTGTTTTTT. The encoded protein is CAWSVRGNGELFF.

The chain is built from TRBV19 and TRBJ1-2; 9 positions agree with TRBD1. CDR1 and CDR2 from the germline V gene are LNHDA and SQIVND (reference sequence). The CDR3 runs 14 residues. Losses at the gene ends were 5 bases for V and 7 bases for J; bases not matched to a gene: 8. The CDR3 DNA follows: TGTGCCAGTAGTTCCGGGACAGGGATCGGTGGCTACACCTTC. It encodes CASSSGTGIGGYTF.

This clone was counted only a few times. The chain couples TRBV5-1 to TRBJ2-1; 11 bases line up with TRBD2. V dropped 3 bases and J dropped 7; count of bases not matched to a gene: 6. CDR3 length equals 15 residues. Looked up from germline, CDR1 is SGHRS and CDR2 is YFSETQ. The CDR3 DNA reads TGCGCCAGCAGCTCCGCTAGCGGGGGGATTAATGAGCAGTTCTTC. Amino acid sequence: CASSSASGGINEQFF.

This clone showed up just a few times. The chain combines TRBV27 with TRBJ1-2; no clear D. V was cut by 5 bases and J by 4 bases, with 11 bases left in between. CDR3 length: 13 amino acids. Per germline, CDR1 MNHEY and CDR2 SMNVEV (reference sequence). CDR3 loop: CASSPRSLYGYTF. In DNA, the CDR3 is TGTGCCAGCAGTCCGAGGAGTCTCTATGGCTACACCTTC.

This clone was recorded once. The genes are TRBV30 and TRBJ1-5, with a weak D call TRBD1 (5 bases). Germline-derived CDR1 and CDR2 are GTSNPN and SVGIG (reference sequence). Deletions cut 1 base from V and 5 bases from J, with 9 bases between. The CDR3 has 13 amino acids. CDR3 DNA: TGTGCCTGGAGTGAGCAGGGTCATCAGCCCCAGCATTTT. It is translated as CAWSEQGHQPQHF.

In its sample, this clone was seen once. The chain is built from TRBV4-1 and TRBJ2-3, with 7 bases that match TRBD2. CDR1 is MGHRA, CDR2 YSYEKL, per germline. The CDR3 consists of 16 residues. Losses at the gene ends were 1 base for V and 1 base for J; bases not matched to a gene: 5. The CDR3 sequence: CASSQGKGLRTDTQYF. CDR3 DNA sequence: TGCGCCAGCAGCCAAGGAAAGGGACTACGCACAGATACGCAGTATTTT.

The chain recombines TRBV29-1 with TRBJ1-2, with a possible D match to TRBD1 (6 bases). Trimming stripped 0 bases from V and 1 base from J, with 12 bases between. This CDR3 spans 15 amino acids. Germline V gives CDR1 SQVTM, CDR2 ANQGSEA. The CDR3 sequence is CSVEDPGASNYGYTF. The CDR3 DNA reads as TGCAGCGTTGAAGATCCAGGGGCGAGTAACTATGGCTACACCTTC.

This chain links TRBV28 with TRBJ2-1; the D is unclear. The CDR3 loop spans 16 amino acids. The V end was cut by 5 bases, the J end by 1 base, with 15 bases between. The germline V gene has CDR1 MDHEN and CDR2 SYDVKM. The CDR3: CASSPPPGLSYNEQFF. The DNA for the CDR3 is TGTGCCAGCAGTCCCCCGCCGGGTCTGTCCTACAATGAGCAGTTCTTC.

This chain joins TRBV7-8 and TRBJ1-1; TRBD1 agrees at 11 bases. The CDR3 extends over 16 amino acids. The J segment lost 4 bases and the V segment lost 0 bases, leaving 4 bases of the junction unmatched. Germline V gene sequence: CDR1 SGHVS, CDR2 FQNEAQ. CDR3 nucleotides: TGTGCCAGCAGCTTAGCAGCCGGGACAGGGGGCACTGAAGCTTTCTTT. Amino acids: CASSLAAGTGGTEAFF.

This clone was picked up a small number of times. CDR3 nucleotide sequence: TGTGCCTGGAGCCCCAGGGGAAATAGCGAGCAGTACTTC. Translated, it gives CAWSPRGNSEQYF. The chain combines TRBV30 with TRBJ2-7; possibly TRBD1 for D (6 bases). This CDR3 has 13 amino acids. The germline V and J ends were trimmed by 3 bases and 6 bases, with 15 bases remaining between them. Germline lookup yields CDR1 GTSNPN and CDR2 SVGIG (reference sequence).

The chain employs TRBV4-3 and TRBJ1-5; 7 bases map to TRBD1. The V gene's germline CDR1 is LGHNA and CDR2 YSLEER. J gave up 6 bases and V 3 bases, and 5 bases lay outside the gene matches. The CDR3 is 14 residues long. CDR3 loop: CASSQDRWAQPQHF. The CDR3 bases are TGCGCCAGCAGCCAGGACAGGTGGGCTCAGCCCCAGCATTTT.

The chain has TRBV6-6 and TRBJ2-2; 8 nucleotides agree with TRBD2. After removal of 11 bases from V and 4 bases from J, the junction contained 9 bases not matched to a gene. The CDR3 sequence is 14 residues long. Germline V CDR1 and CDR2: MNHNY, SVGAGI (reference sequence). CDR3 residues: CAAQSGSSTGELFF. In DNA, the CDR3 is TGTGCCGCGCAGAGCGGGAGCTCCACCGGGGAGCTGTTTTTT.

This CDR3 is CASSRDGGGSYNEQFF. DNA of the CDR3: TGTGCCAGCAGCCGGGACGGCGGGGGCTCCTACAATGAGCAGTTCTTC. The chain has TRBV5-4 and TRBJ2-1, with 7 bases aligning to TRBD2. The CDR3 totals 16 residues. From germline, CDR1 is SGHNT and CDR2 YYREEE (reference sequence). J gave up 0 bases and V 4 bases, and 7 bases lay outside the gene matches.

The genes are TRBV25-1 and TRBJ1-2; 7 bases map to TRBD1. The CDR3 totals 14 residues. Germline values: CDR1 MGHDK, CDR2 SYGVNS. J lost 3 bases, V lost 3 bases, and 4 bases had no gene match. CDR3 sequence reads: CASSDSDRDYGYTF. The CDR3 coding sequence is TGTGCCAGCAGTGACTCCGACAGGGACTATGGCTACACCTTC.

The V and J genes are TRBV5-1 and TRBJ2-5; TRBD2 is a possible D gene (6 bases). From germline, CDR1 is SGHRS and CDR2 YFSETQ. Trimming stripped 5 bases from V and 5 bases from J, with 10 bases between. CDR3 length: 12 amino acids. CDR3 loop: CASREGVETQYF. As DNA, the CDR3 is TGCGCCAGCAGGGAGGGAGTTGAGACCCAGTACTTC.

The table lists this clone with a few counts. This chain connects TRBV4-2 to TRBJ2-1, with unresolved D. Germline CDR1 is LGHNA and CDR2 is YNFKEQ. Between the trimmed V and J ends, which lost 4 bases and 5 bases, there was a span of 15 bases. The CDR3 spans 15 residues. CDR3 in DNA: TGTGCCAGCAGCCCTTTCGCGCGTTCTAACAATGAGCAGTTCTTC. Its translation is CASSPFARSNNEQFF.

The chain employs TRBV5-4 and TRBJ2-6; D call uncertain. There are 18 residues in the CDR3. Trimming took off 5 bases at V and 0 bases at J, with 18 bases between the two ends. CDR1 and CDR2 (germline): SGHNT, YYREEE (reference sequence). CDR3 DNA sequence: TGTGCCAGCAGTGGGCCGAAACGGCCTCACTCTGGGGCCAACGTCCTGACTTTC. Translating it yields CASSGPKRPHSGANVLTF.

The table lists this clone with a few counts. The CDR3 nucleotides are TGTGCCAGCAGTACAGTTCCCGGGACAAGCACCGGGGAGCTGTTTTTT. Its protein product is CASSTVPGTSTGELFF. The V gene is TRBV28, the J gene TRBJ2-2; perhaps TRBD1 as D (6 bases). Germline V gene data show CDR1 as MDHEN and CDR2 as SYDVKM. V was cut by 5 bases and J by 4 bases, with 17 bases left in between. This CDR3 comprises 16 residues.

This chain connects TRBV6-5 to TRBJ1-1; weak D call: TRBD1 (6 bases). The CDR3 sequence is 14 residues long. V was shortened by 6 bases and J by 1 base, with 12 bases between the two germline ends. Germline V gene sequence: CDR1 MNHEY, CDR2 SVGAGI. The CDR3 loop reads CASRKQGWNTEAFF. In nucleotides, the CDR3 is TGTGCCAGCAGAAAACAGGGTTGGAACACTGAAGCTTTCTTT.

This clone was picked up many times. The V call is TRBV28, the J call TRBJ1-2; 9 nucleotides line up with TRBD1. CDR3 length: 15 residues. In germline, CDR1 is MDHEN, CDR2 SYDVKM. J was trimmed by 4 bases and V by 6 bases; bases with no gene match: 9. This CDR3 reads CASSRDRAPTYGYTF. CDR3 nucleotides: TGTGCCAGCAGCCGGGACAGGGCTCCCACCTATGGCTACACCTTC.